These 24 T cell receptor beta chains were all obtained from the same sample, sequenced in a study of control samples from healthy donors and cancer patients. Here immunoSEQ multiplex PCR was the method, and the copy in TCRdb shows in-frame clones only, minus some. Of 70,000 to 80,000 clones listed, over 75% were seen once; the top ten hold under 4.5%. Sequencing input: blood. Every receptor here comes from a woman aged 50 to 60 in good health.

The chain is built from TRBV29-1 and TRBJ1-3, with 8 bases that match TRBD1. CDR1 and CDR2 (germline): SQVTM, ANQGSEA. The CDR3 loop spans 15 amino acids. V lost 4 bases, J lost 5 bases, and 10 bases stayed unmatched. The CDR3 loop is CSVGGQEGLRNTIYF. DNA for the CDR3: TGCAGCGTTGGGGGACAGGAGGGGCTTAGAAACACCATATATTTT.

In its sample, this clone was seen a few times. V and J are TRBV19 and TRBJ1-2; tentative D call: TRBD1 (6 bases). Germline assignment: CDR1 LNHDA and CDR2 SQIVND (reference sequence). With 7 bases removed from V and 0 bases from J, the gap between germline ends came to 15 bases. The CDR3 has 15 residues. CDR3 bases: TGTGCCAGTACCGAATCCAGGGGACCTAACTATGGCTACACCTTC. It translates to CASTESRGPNYGYTF.

The count of this clone is one. J is TRBJ2-1 and V is TRBV6-4; D is unresolved. The CDR3 runs to 18 residues. Trimming took off 6 bases at V and 4 bases at J, with 25 bases between the two ends. Germline V gene sequence: CDR1 MRHNA, CDR2 SNTAGT. CDR3 protein: CASSEFPLGSSLYNEQFF. For the CDR3, the DNA is TGTGCCAGCAGCGAATTCCCTTTGGGCTCCTCCTTATACAATGAGCAGTTCTTC.

This clone was detected only once. The chain joins TRBV14 to TRBJ1-1; no clear D. Germline CDR1 and CDR2: SGHDN and FVKESK. The CDR3 extends over 11 amino acids. With 1 base removed from V and 7 bases from J, the gap between germline ends came to 4 bases. The CDR3 spells CASSQGYEAFF. CDR3 DNA sequence: TGTGCCAGCAGCCAAGGATATGAAGCTTTCTTT.

The V and J genes are TRBV5-1 and TRBJ2-1, with 10 bases matching TRBD2. The J segment lost 3 bases and the V segment lost 4 bases, leaving 7 bases of the junction unmatched. Germline V gives CDR1 SGHRS, CDR2 YFSETQ. The CDR3 length is 16 residues. DNA for the CDR3: TGCGCCAGCAGCGTCGAAAGCGGGAGGGACTACAATGAGCAGTTCTTC. Amino acid sequence: CASSVESGRDYNEQFF.

A note on this clone: A read error may account for a junction end that differs from germline. This rearrangement joins TRBV2 to TRBJ2-7, with TRBD2 identical over 13 bases. The germline V gene encodes CDR1 SNHLY and CDR2 FYNNEI. The CDR3 extends over 15 amino acids. CDR3 loop: CASREGLAGAYEQYF. The DNA of the CDR3 is TGTGCCAGCAGGGAAGGACTAGCGGGGGCGTACGAGCAGTACTTC.

The rearrangement uses TRBV28 and TRBJ2-5; 8 nucleotides align to TRBD1. In germline, CDR1 is MDHEN, CDR2 SYDVKM. Unmatched junction bases numbered 2, after V lost 5 bases and J lost 3 bases. The CDR3 consists of 13 residues. For the CDR3, the DNA is TGTGCCAGCAGTCTGGGACAGGAAGAGACCCAGTACTTC. Translation: CASSLGQEETQYF.

The chain has TRBV5-1 and TRBJ1-1; D is undetermined. This CDR3 is built from 14 residues. Germline-derived CDR1 and CDR2 are SGHRS and YFSETQ. Trimming stripped 4 bases from V and 1 base from J, with 11 bases between. The CDR3 is CASSPNPTNTEAFF. The CDR3 coding sequence is TGCGCCAGCAGCCCCAACCCTACGAACACTGAAGCTTTCTTT.

This sequence joins TRBV6-5 and TRBJ1-3; D gene uncertain. The CDR3 consists of 14 residues. Trimming took 5 bases from V and 0 from J, leaving 8 bases between them. The germline V gene has CDR1 MNHEY and CDR2 SVGAGI. For the CDR3, the DNA is TGTGCCAGCAGTAATTACCGCTCTGGAAACACCATATATTTT. Protein sequence: CASSNYRSGNTIYF.

The chain is built from TRBV2 and TRBJ2-1, with 8 bases aligning to TRBD2. The germline V gene has CDR1 SNHLY and CDR2 FYNNEI. CDR3 size: 15 residues. V lost 1 base, J lost 5 bases, and 4 bases stayed unmatched. DNA of the CDR3: TGTGCCAGCAGTGAAGTTTGGACTAGCAACAATGAGCAGTTCTTC. Its translation: CASSEVWTSNNEQFF.

This chain connects TRBV6-4 to TRBJ2-1, with 8 bases identical to TRBD2. Germline CDR1 MRHNA, CDR2 SNTAGT. V lost 5 bases and J lost 2; bases outside the gene matches: 5. The CDR3 has 15 residues. CDR3 DNA sequence: TGTGCCAGCAGTCCGGGGGGGAGGGCCTACAATGAGCAGTTCTTC. It specifies CASSPGGRAYNEQFF.

The chain combines TRBV6-6 with TRBJ2-1; D may be TRBD2 (6 bases). CDR1 MNHNY and CDR2 SVGAGI come from the germline V gene (reference sequence). Trimming removed 6 bases at V and 6 bases at J, with 15 bases between. The CDR3 is 14 residues long. CDR3 bases: TGTGCCAGCAGCCGGGACTTTGAATCCAATGAGCAGTTCTTC. As protein: CASSRDFESNEQFF.

The chain carries TRBV28 and TRBJ1-5; D is unclear. Germline V gene data show CDR1 as MDHEN and CDR2 as SYDVKM. V was clipped by 5 bases and J by 11 bases, with 13 bases between them. This CDR3 is built from 12 residues. This CDR3 is CASSLPLMTQHF. In DNA form, the CDR3 reads TGTGCCAGCAGTCTGCCGTTGATGACCCAGCATTTT.

This clone has a single count. The chain has TRBV5-1 and TRBJ1-3, with D perhaps TRBD1 (5 bases). Germline V gene sequence: CDR1 SGHRS, CDR2 YFSETQ. This CDR3 region has 16 residues. V lost 0 bases to trimming and J lost 0 bases, with 10 bases between them. CDR3: CASSLVDSFSGNTIYF. The CDR3 DNA sequence: TGCGCCAGCAGCTTGGTTGACAGCTTCTCTGGAAACACCATATATTTT.

The J gene is TRBJ2-2, the V gene TRBV4-1, with 11 bases matching TRBD1. Germline CDR1 is MGHRA and CDR2 is YSYEKL. With 1 base clipped from V and 5 bases from J, the junction kept 6 bases outside the gene matches. The CDR3 consists of 17 residues. The CDR3 sequence is CASSQGGQGVGTGELFF. CDR3 sequence (DNA): TGCGCCAGCAGCCAAGGGGGACAGGGGGTCGGTACCGGGGAGCTGTTTTTT.

The chain carries TRBV14 and TRBJ2-1, with 9 nucleotides matching TRBD2. The CDR3 covers 17 residues. With 3 bases clipped from V and 7 bases from J, the junction kept 13 bases outside the gene matches. Germline CDR1 SGHDN, CDR2 FVKESK. In DNA, the CDR3 is TGTGCCAGCAGCCACAAAGCCCTAGCGGGGCGGGGGAATGAGCAGTTCTTC. This gives the protein CASSHKALAGRGNEQFF.

The J gene is TRBJ1-5, the V gene TRBV30; no reliable D call. V was shortened by 3 bases and J by 9 bases, with 15 bases between the two germline ends. CDR3 length: 13 residues. Germline CDR1 and CDR2: GTSNPN and SVGIG (reference sequence). The CDR3 sequence: CAWRRGPSGPQHF. For the CDR3, the DNA is TGTGCCTGGAGACGCGGACCCTCCGGGCCCCAGCATTTT. The entire variable domain, with the rest obtained from reference TRBV30 and TRBJ1-5, is as follows: SQTIHQWPATLVQPVGSPLSLECTVEGTSNPNLYWYRQAAGRGLQLLFYSVGIGQISSEVPQNLSASRPQDRQFILSSKKLLLSDSGFYLCAWRRGPSGPQHFGDGTRLSIL.

The CDR3 spells CASSLDQGSTDTQYF. In DNA, the CDR3 is TGTGCCAGCAGCTTAGACCAGGGGAGCACAGATACGCAGTATTTT. The chain recombines TRBV11-2 with TRBJ2-3; a possible D gene is TRBD1 (6 bases). Germline CDR1 and CDR2: SGHAT and FQNNGV. V lost 0 bases to trimming and J lost 0 bases, with 7 bases between them. The CDR3 spans 15 residues.

J is TRBJ1-2 and V is TRBV12-3 or TRBV12-4, with D perhaps TRBD1 (6 bases). The CDR3 spans 12 residues. V shed 5 bases and J shed 2 bases, with 6 bases lying between them. The CDR3 DNA is TGTGCCAGCAGTCAGGGGAACTATGGCTACACCTTC. Translating gives CASSQGNYGYTF.

The chain employs TRBV19 and TRBJ1-1; D gene unclear. The CDR3 consists of 17 residues. Trimming stripped 6 bases from V and 0 bases from J, with 20 bases between. CDR1 and CDR2 (germline): LNHDA, SQIVND (reference sequence). The CDR3 reads CASRASWAGLMNTEAFF. The CDR3 nucleotides read TGTGCCAGTAGAGCCAGTTGGGCCGGCCTCATGAACACTGAAGCTTTCTTT.

This clone was seen only a few times. The chain joins TRBV19 to TRBJ2-2; 8 bases agree with TRBD1. The V and J ends lost 7 bases and 7 bases, in that order; junction bases with no gene match: 5. This CDR3 region has 13 residues. CDR1 is LNHDA and CDR2 is SQIVND in the germline V gene (reference sequence). CDR3 DNA: TGTGCCAGTAATCAGGGGGCCGTCGGGGAGCTGTTTTTT. It codes for CASNQGAVGELFF.

This CDR3 reads CASSTGLNEKLFF. CDR3 in DNA: TGTGCCAGCAGTACAGGGCTTAATGAAAAACTGTTTTTT. V gene TRBV6-2 or TRBV6-3 combines with J gene TRBJ1-4; TRBD1 is a possible D gene (6 bases). The CDR3 is 13 amino acids. V dropped 5 bases and J dropped 4 bases, with 8 bases sitting between them. Germline loops: CDR1 MNHEY, CDR2 SVGEGT.

The V call is TRBV29-1, the J call TRBJ2-7, with D unclear. The V gene lost 4 bases and the J gene lost 1 base, with 11 bases spanning the gap. CDR3 length equals 13 residues. In germline, CDR1 is SQVTM, CDR2 ANQGSEA. In DNA form, the CDR3 reads TGCAGCGTTGTTGTCTCGGCATCCTACGAGCAGTACTTC. It specifies CSVVVSASYEQYF.

In DNA, the CDR3 is TGTGCCAGCACCTGGACAGGCCTGGCTAGTTCACCCCTCCACTTT. Protein: CASTWTGLASSPLHF. The genes are TRBV27 and TRBJ1-6; 7 bases agree with TRBD1. The CDR3 runs 15 residues. Germline V gene data show CDR1 as MNHEY and CDR2 as SMNVEV (reference sequence). Unmatched junction bases numbered 12, after V lost 7 bases and J lost 9 bases.